This paragraph covers one T cell receptor beta chain sequence. This clonotype was recorded many times. Its antigen specificity is not known. Base qualities are not at hand, and no much larger clone is one base apart. This sample stems from a study of T cells after yellow fever vaccination (dated by TCRdb to the late 2010s). Background on the whole study: Libraries from fractions with low cell numbers were prepared with the SMART-Seq v4 Ultra Low Input RNA kit. To follow T-cell clones before and after primary and booster YFV17D yellow fever vaccination, bulk TCR alpha and beta repertoires were sequenced over time. Two healthy male donors made up the cohort, one aged 18 to 29 years and the other aged 30 to 40 years. Blood was drawn at multiple timepoints before and after primary and secondary immunization, with bulk PBMC replicates and cell subsets isolated. Broader findings and caveats from the paper: Compared with the primary T-cell response, the secondary T-cell response was weaker but faster, peaking on day 5 rather than day 15. Only a couple of donors were included in the study, so the extent to which the findings can be generalized is limited. FACS-sorted repertoires could contain abundant contaminating clonotypes from the bulk population, so computational filtering was required. Most clones expanded after primary vaccination (approximately 95% of CD4 and 88% of CD8) were re-detected after the booster, suggesting that broad memory maintenance occurred. A small fraction of clonotypes showed up in both the CD4 and CD8 compartments, probably as a result of convergent recombination.

What this sample's treatment or condition label stands for: live attenuated yellow fever vaccine strain. At each blood-draw timepoint, two biological replicates of bulk PBMCs were obtained. PBMCs were isolated from peripheral blood using a standard Ficoll-Paque protocol. RNA was extracted with TriZol from bulk PBMCs, CD4 and CD8 fractions, and dextramer-positive and dextramer-negative fractions. For this chain, trimming is 5 bases at the V end and 6 bases at the J end, and the number of junction bases without a gene match is 6. The germline V gene specifies ENHRY as CDR1 and SYGVKD as CDR2. Spanning cysteine to phenylalanine, the CDR3 consists of 14 amino acids. CDR3 DNA is the only sequence kept; it has 42 bases, read in frame from the first base. TCR cDNA was synthesized by 5'RACE template switching, through which a universal primer site and unique molecular identifiers were introduced. Priming of cDNA synthesis was performed from both the TCR alpha and TCR beta constant segments. Two PCR steps were used to amplify libraries, with sample barcodes and sequencing adapters being added in the second step. Sequencing of libraries was performed on Illumina HiSeq 2500 (2x100 bp) or NovaSeq (2x150 bp). The study's processing was this. Reads were demultiplexed and collapsed into UMI consensus sequences with MIGEC, and V(D)J alignment was performed with MiXCR. Vaccine-responding clonotypes were identified with edgeR using replicate PBMC samples, with FDR below 0.01 and a log2 fold change above 5 up to day 15 being required. Bulk clonotypes were assigned CD4 or CD8 identity according to which sequenced CD4 or CD8 repertoire held them at higher abundance. Through fastp at Q25 and MiXCR, TCRdb rebuilt clones from the public reads, retaining in-frame beta chains. Duplicate CDR3 protein sequences are folded into a single record with the most common DNA and genes. These V and J calls rely on TCRdb rather than the paper's analysis. This sample has about 330,000 distinct CDR3 sequences in its table, and about 6.9% of those were observed once. About 18% of the sample belongs to the ten largest clones.

This sample comprised PBMCs, obtained approximately 40 days after the first yellow fever vaccination. The rearranged segments are TRBV10-3 and TRBJ1-5; 8 central bases correspond to TRBD1. The sequence came from a man aged 18 to 35 who received the YFV17D yellow fever vaccine. Here the CDR3 is given as CAISRTGGGQPQHF. The sequenced DNA: TGTGCCATCAGTCGAACAGGGGGAGGTCAGCCCCAGCATTTT.